These T cell receptor beta chains were read from a single sample in a study of blood T cell repertoires in COVID-19. TCRdb's copy holds only in-frame clones and misses some; the assay was immunoSEQ multiplex PCR. The sample consists of around 300,000 clones, around 91% of them appearing once. What was sequenced was PBMCs or T cells enriched from blood (not recorded which). All receptors derive from a woman younger than 30 who had recovered from COVID-19. The CDR3 runs from the conserved cysteine through the conserved F or W. D genes are given only for firm matches. Size values are once, few and many counts, or a class for expanded clones, and some rows have none.

V,J,size,D,CDR3,DNA
TRBV11-2,TRBJ2-5,once,TRBD2,CASSLVPGLGETQYF,TGTGCCAGCAGCTTAGTCCCAGGACTAGGTGAGACCCAGTACTTC
TRBV9,TRBJ1-3,NA,TRBD1,CASSVVAGGRGNTIYF,TGTGCCAGCAGCGTAGTAGCAGGGGGCCGTGGAAACACCATATATTTT
TRBV19,TRBJ1-3,NA,TRBD1,CATPGQGNTIYF,TGTGCCACCCCGGGACAGGGGAACACCATATATTTT
TRBV7-9,TRBJ2-1,NA,TRBD2,CASSSRTSGGYNEQFF,TGTGCCAGCAGCTCCCGGACTAGCGGGGGGTACAATGAGCAGTTCTTC
TRBV4-1,TRBJ2-4,NA,TRBD1,CASSQNRGEAKNIQYF,TGCGCCAGCAGCCAGAACAGGGGAGAGGCCAAAAACATTCAGTACTTC
TRBV19,TRBJ2-5,few,TRBD2,CASSEGTSDVWAQYF,TGTGCCAGTAGTGAAGGGACTAGCGATGTTTGGGCCCAGTACTTC
TRBV25-1,TRBJ1-3,NA,NA,CASRDSGVGNTIYF,TGTGCCAGCAGGGACTCGGGCGTCGGAAACACCATATATTTT
TRBV11-3,TRBJ2-7,NA,NA,CASSLGPEYEQYF,TGTGCCAGCAGCTTGGGCCCAGAGTACGAGCAGTACTTC
TRBV3-1/TRBV3-2,TRBJ2-7,NA,NA,CASSQVDSAGYEQYF,TGTGCCAGCAGCCAAGTCGACTCGGCCGGTTACGAGCAGTACTTC
TRBV3-1/TRBV3-2,TRBJ1-2,NA,NA,CASSQQNRQANYGYTF,TGTGCCAGCAGCCAACAAAATCGACAGGCAAACTATGGCTACACCTTC
TRBV7-8,TRBJ1-4,NA,TRBD1,CASSAGQVATNEKLFF,TGTGCCAGCAGCGCCGGACAGGTAGCAACTAATGAAAAACTGTTTTTT
TRBV2,TRBJ2-3,NA,TRBD2,CASSAVAGGRDTQYF,TGTGCCAGCTCGGCGGTAGCGGGGGGACGGGATACGCAGTATTTT
TRBV27,TRBJ1-5,NA,TRBD1,CASSPGQGAQPQHF,TGTGCCAGCAGTCCCGGACAGGGGGCACAGCCCCAGCATTTT
TRBV9,TRBJ1-1,NA,TRBD1,CASSGLRGEKAFF,TGTGCCAGCAGCGGTCTCAGGGGGGAGAAAGCTTTCTTT
TRBV19,TRBJ2-5,NA,NA,CASRQSGETQYF,TGTGCCAGTCGACAGTCGGGAGAGACCCAGTACTTC
TRBV28,TRBJ1-2,NA,NA,CASSPFGQRGYGYTF,TGTGCCAGCAGTCCCTTCGGACAGCGGGGCTATGGCTACACCTTC
TRBV24-1,TRBJ2-7,once,TRBD1,CATSGPGQGPYEQYF,TGTGCCACCAGTGGACCGGGACAGGGACCCTACGAGCAGTACTTC
TRBV28,TRBJ2-7,NA,TRBD1,CASSLGTGNLEQYF,TGTGCCAGCAGTTTGGGGACAGGGAATCTCGAGCAGTACTTC
TRBV10-2,TRBJ1-2,once,TRBD1,CASSGPTGGWNGYTF,TGCGCCAGCAGTGGCCCGACAGGGGGCTGGAATGGCTACACCTTC
TRBV24-1,TRBJ2-7,NA,TRBD1,CATSDLGTGTSYEQYF,TGTGCCACCAGTGATTTGGGGACAGGGACTTCCTACGAGCAGTACTTC
TRBV11-2,TRBJ1-1,NA,TRBD1,CASSFRGLAFF,TGTGCCAGCAGCTTCAGGGGGTTGGCTTTCTTT
TRBV25-1,TRBJ2-2,NA,NA,CASSKGVTGELFF,TGTGCCAGCAGTAAGGGGGTCACCGGGGAGCTGTTTTTT